A single sample is the source of the 27 T cell receptor beta chains below, sequenced in a study of blood T cells in healthy people across ages. A sample-barcoded 5' primer and a J-beta primer mix were used in a second PCR of about 6 to 11 cycles. TCRdb re-analysed the 5' RACE reads in MiXCR, keeping a single row per CDR3 protein. The sample lists about 1,500,000 distinct CDR3 sequences; 42% were seen once. The sequenced sample consisted of blood. The receptor set was obtained from a woman younger than 30 in good health.

The rearrangement uses TRBV19 and TRBJ2-1; D remains ambiguous. Per the germline V gene, CDR1 is LNHDA and CDR2 is SQIVND (reference sequence). CDR3 size: 14 residues. V lost 3 bases to trimming and J lost 0 bases, with 6 bases between them. The CDR3 DNA reads as TGTGCCAGTAGTATGCAGAGCTCCTACAATGAGCAGTTCTTC. Amino acid sequence: CASSMQSSYNEQFF.

This chain connects TRBV20-1 to TRBJ2-3; D may match TRBD1 or TRBD2 (5 bases each). CDR1 and CDR2 (germline): DFQATT, SNEGSKA (reference sequence). This CDR3 is 17 amino acids long. Trimming left V 0 bases short and J 2 bases short, with 18 bases between. This chain's CDR3 is CSARDWVLGAATDTQYF. For the CDR3, the DNA is TGCAGTGCTAGAGATTGGGTCCTCGGGGCTGCCACAGATACGCAGTATTTT.

This chain uses TRBV12-3 or TRBV12-4 with TRBJ2-7, with TRBD1 identical over 10 bases. This CDR3 has 15 residues. With V trimmed by 1 base and J by 3 bases, 3 bases remained unmatched. CDR3 DNA: TGTGCCAGCAGTTTAGAGACAGGGGGCCTCTACGAGCAGTACTTC. Amino acid sequence: CASSLETGGLYEQYF.

Written as DNA, the CDR3 is TGTGCCACAGCCGCAACGGGTCAGAACACCGGGGAGCTGTTTTTT. Translated: CATAATGQNTGELFF. This chain joins TRBV6-6 and TRBJ2-2, with unresolved D. CDR1 and CDR2 from the germline V gene are MNHNY and SVGAGI (reference sequence). Trimming shortened V by 10 bases and J by 1 base, and 16 bases separated the two germline ends. This CDR3 comprises 15 residues.

The chain is built from TRBV20-1 and TRBJ1-6, with a possible D match to TRBD1 (6 bases). Germline CDR1 DFQATT, CDR2 SNEGSKA (reference sequence). The CDR3 contains 13 residues. The CDR3 is CSSGGGEGSPLHF. CDR3 bases: TGCAGCTCCGGCGGGGGCGAAGGTTCACCCCTCCACTTT.

Concerning this clonotype itself: A read error may account for a junction end that differs from germline. The V call is TRBV10-3, the J call TRBJ2-7; D is perhaps TRBD1 (5 bases). CDR1 is ENHRY and CDR2 is SYGVKD in the germline V gene. This CDR3 is built from 12 residues. CDR3 residues: CAISEPPTVTVF. The DNA of the CDR3 is TGTGCCATCAGTGAGCCCCCGACAGTAACAGTCTTC.

The chain joins TRBV5-1 to TRBJ1-4; D is unresolved. The CDR3 length is 16 residues. The V end was cut by 3 bases, the J end by 3 bases, with 15 bases between. CDR1 and CDR2 from the germline V gene are SGHRS and YFSETQ. CDR3 residues: CASSSTGGQSNEKLFF. The CDR3 region has the DNA TGCGCCAGCAGCTCGACGGGAGGGCAATCTAATGAAAAACTGTTTTTT.

In its sample, this clonotype was seen a few times. The V and J genes are TRBV11-2 and TRBJ1-5, with D possibly TRBD1 on 5 matching bases. The CDR3 contains 16 residues. In germline, CDR1 is SGHAT, CDR2 FQNNGV. Trimming took 5 bases from V and 3 from J, leaving 17 bases between them. CDR3 region: CASSLGLVGDNQPQHF. The CDR3 coding sequence is TGTGCCAGCAGCCTCGGGTTGGTGGGGGACAATCAGCCCCAGCATTTT.

The sample holds a few counts of this clonotype. The chain recombines TRBV20-1 with TRBJ1-4; D is perhaps TRBD1 (6 bases). Germline V gene sequence: CDR1 DFQATT, CDR2 SNEGSKA (reference sequence). The CDR3 totals 15 residues. Trimming stripped 0 bases from V and 3 bases from J, with 11 bases between. The DNA for the CDR3 is TGCAGTGCTAGAGATGGGCAGGGGTCTAATGAAAAACTGTTTTTT. Translation: CSARDGQGSNEKLFF.

The V and J genes are TRBV20-1 and TRBJ2-5, with 8 bases that match TRBD1. The CDR3 runs to 15 residues. Germline values: CDR1 DFQATT, CDR2 SNEGSKA (reference sequence). V lost 1 base and J lost 1; bases outside the gene matches: 5. The CDR3 is CSARGWDRSQETQYF. The CDR3 bases are TGCAGTGCTAGAGGGTGGGACAGGAGCCAAGAGACCCAGTACTTC.

J is TRBJ2-1 and V is TRBV6-5, with 13 positions matching TRBD2. V trimming: 2 bases; J trimming: 9 bases; junction bases outside the gene matches: 13. The length of the CDR3 is 18 residues. CDR1 MNHEY and CDR2 SVGAGI come from the germline V gene. This CDR3 reads CASSYGSLAGGHGSEQFF. The CDR3 nucleotides are TGTGCCAGCAGTTACGGATCACTAGCGGGGGGGCACGGTAGTGAGCAGTTCTTC.

This chain uses TRBV12-3 or TRBV12-4 with TRBJ1-6, with unresolved D. The CDR3 is 17 residues long. V was clipped by 2 bases and J by 9 bases, with 20 bases between them. CDR3 coding DNA: TGTGCCAGCAGTTTATATTCGGGGAGCAGTGGAAGTTCACCCCTCCACTTT. Translation gives CASSLYSGSSGSSPLHF.

The gene calls are TRBV3-1 and TRBJ2-1; 10 positions agree with TRBD2. The CDR3 is 14 residues long. Trimming removed 3 bases from V and 6 bases from J; junction bases left unmatched: 2. Per germline, CDR1 LGHDT and CDR2 YNNKEL (reference sequence). CDR3 DNA sequence: TGTGCCAGCAGCCAGCGGACTAGCGGCAATGAGCAGTTCTTC. Encoded protein: CASSQRTSGNEQFF.

This chain links TRBV5-1 with TRBJ2-1, with 9 bases fitting TRBD1. V lost 1 base, J lost 7 bases, and 9 bases stayed unmatched. In germline, CDR1 is SGHRS, CDR2 YFSETQ. This CDR3 contains 16 residues. CDR3 bases: TGCGCCAGCAGCTTGACACTACAGGGGGCTGGGAATGAGCAGTTCTTC. Translation: CASSLTLQGAGNEQFF.

The V and J genes are TRBV13 and TRBJ2-1, with 11 bases that match TRBD2. This CDR3 region has 16 residues. Germline values: CDR1 PRHDT, CDR2 FYEKMQ (reference sequence). Losses at the gene ends were 5 bases for V and 3 bases for J; bases not matched to a gene: 6. The CDR3: CASSPITSGSYNEQFF. The CDR3 DNA is TGTGCCAGCAGCCCGATCACTAGCGGGAGCTACAATGAGCAGTTCTTC.

This clonotype occurred a few times. The J gene is TRBJ2-1, the V gene TRBV27; a weak D match, TRBD2 (6 bases). The CDR3 is 18 residues long. Germline V CDR1 and CDR2: MNHEY, SMNVEV (reference sequence). The germline V and J ends were trimmed by 10 bases and 3 bases, with 28 bases remaining between them. The CDR3 is CATQSTARGRGGYNEQFF. In DNA form, the CDR3 reads TGTGCCACCCAGTCTACCGCAAGGGGAAGGGGAGGCTACAATGAGCAGTTCTTC.

This clonotype has a handful of counts. The V call is TRBV20-1, the J call TRBJ1-2; 9 nucleotides agree with TRBD1. The CDR3 is 13 amino acids. The germline V gene has CDR1 DFQATT and CDR2 SNEGSKA (reference sequence). V was pared by 8 bases and J by 8 bases, with 12 bases of the junction left unmatched. The CDR3 nucleotides read TGCAGTTCCCTAGACTCGGACAGGGGAGGCTACACCTTC. This translates into CSSLDSDRGGYTF.

J is TRBJ1-1 and V is TRBV20-1; no reliable D call. From germline, CDR1 is DFQATT and CDR2 SNEGSKA (reference sequence). CDR3 length equals 12 residues. Between the trimmed V and J ends, which lost 4 bases and 3 bases, there was a span of 9 bases. Written as DNA, the CDR3 is TGCAGTGCTAATCGGGTGGACACTGAAGCTTTCTTT. It codes for CSANRVDTEAFF.

The chain carries TRBV6-6 and TRBJ2-7; possibly TRBD1 for D (9 bases). Germline-derived CDR1 and CDR2 are MNHNY and SVGAGI (reference sequence). The CDR3 consists of 15 residues. The V and J ends lost 7 bases and 2 bases respectively, with 18 bases between them. The CDR3 here is CASTGGDRATYEQYF. The CDR3, as DNA: TGTGCCAGCACCGGGGGGGACAGGGCCACCTACGAGCAGTACTTC.

The chain is built from TRBV6-5 and TRBJ1-4; D remains ambiguous. This CDR3 contains 12 residues. V shed 2 bases and J shed 8 bases, with 6 bases lying between them. CDR1 and CDR2 (germline): MNHEY, SVGAGI. The CDR3 DNA is TGTGCCAGCAGTTACCGAAAGGAAAAACTGTTTTTT. Translating it yields CASSYRKEKLFF.

This clonotype turned up a few times. The V and J genes are TRBV6-1 and TRBJ2-7; 13 bases map to TRBD2. This CDR3 has 16 residues. Germline V gene data show CDR1 as MNHNS and CDR2 as SASEGT. Unmatched junction bases numbered 8, after V lost 4 bases and J lost 5 bases. The DNA of the CDR3 is TGTGCCAGCAGTGCCCAACTAGCGGGAGGGCCCCACGAGCAGTACTTC. The encoded protein is CASSAQLAGGPHEQYF.

The chain couples TRBV20-1 to TRBJ1-5, with TRBD1 as a possible D gene (5 bases). This CDR3 has 14 residues. CDR1 is DFQATT, CDR2 SNEGSKA, per germline (reference sequence). V dropped 6 bases and J dropped 2 bases, with 14 bases sitting between them. CDR3 residues: CSAKGIAGNQPQHF. The CDR3 DNA follows: TGCAGTGCGAAGGGGATCGCGGGCAATCAGCCCCAGCATTTT.

A few counts support this clonotype. In DNA form, the CDR3 reads TGTGCCAGCAGCCCCACCAACGACTACGAGCAGTACTTC. Translation: CASSPTNDYEQYF. The J gene is TRBJ2-7, the V gene TRBV6-5; no firm D call. CDR1 is MNHEY, CDR2 SVGAGI, per germline. V lost 6 bases to trimming and J lost 3 bases, with 12 bases between them. The CDR3 is made up of 13 amino acids.

This clonotype was detected a few times. The chain has TRBV11-2 and TRBJ2-5, with 9 nucleotides matching TRBD2. From germline, CDR1 is SGHAT and CDR2 FQNNGV. This CDR3 comprises 17 residues. V dropped 1 base and J dropped 2; count of bases not matched to a gene: 8. The CDR3 reads CASSLAGLAGPQETQYF. For the CDR3, the DNA is TGTGCCAGCAGCTTAGCCGGTCTAGCGGGGCCACAAGAGACCCAGTACTTC.

This clonotype was picked up many times. The V and J genes are TRBV25-1 and TRBJ1-2; a weak D match, TRBD1 (5 bases). V lost 6 bases and J lost 2, with 19 bases in between. This CDR3 contains 16 residues. Germline-derived CDR1 and CDR2 are MGHDK and SYGVNS. Here the CDR3 reads CASRGPAAGTNYGYTF. DNA for the CDR3: TGTGCCAGCAGAGGGCCAGCGGCAGGGACGAACTATGGCTACACCTTC.

The CDR3 sequence: CASSLWGIVDNEQFF. DNA for the CDR3: TGTGCCAGCAGTTTGTGGGGCATAGTGGACAATGAGCAGTTCTTC. This chain connects TRBV28 to TRBJ2-1, with D possibly being TRBD1 (5 bases). The CDR3 has 15 residues. The germline V and J ends were trimmed by 3 bases and 5 bases, with 14 bases remaining between them. Looked up from germline, CDR1 is MDHEN and CDR2 is SYDVKM.

The V call is TRBV7-2, the J call TRBJ2-7; D ambiguous. CDR3 length equals 15 residues. The germline CDR1 and CDR2 sequences are SGHTA and FQGNSA. V was pared by 1 base and J by 2 bases, with 12 bases between. CDR3 region: CASSLDREFAYEQYF. The CDR3 DNA reads TGTGCCAGCAGCTTAGACCGTGAGTTTGCCTACGAGCAGTACTTC. The full variable domain, its missing parts supplied by reference TRBV7-2 and TRBJ2-7, is GAGVSQSPSNKVTEKGKDVELRCDPISGHTALYWYRQSLGQGLEFLIYFQGNSAPDKSGLPSDRFSAERTGGSVSTLTIQRTQQEDSAVYLCASSLDREFAYEQYFGPGTRLTVT.